This paragraph covers one T cell receptor (beta chain) sequence. The authors' processing: Estimation of nucleated cell counts was performed using reference gene primer amplification. Sequenced by immunoSEQ multiplex PCR; TCRdb stores in-frame clones only, minus some. V, J and clone size derive from that table, while D and trimming were established from the DNA sequence. Of roughly 410,000 clones listed, about 88% are singletons. Seattle's cohort entered during active infection and was followed longitudinally. The record originates from a study of blood T cell repertoires in COVID-19. Study information: Samples of COVID-19 (acute and convalescent) were obtained from the United States, Italy and Spain. Sources were T cells, B-cell-depleted T cells, or PBMCs; the material itself was cDNA or gDNA.

The germline V and J ends were trimmed by 6 bases and 5 bases, with 10 bases remaining between them. Germline CDR1 and CDR2: MNHEY and SVGEGT. This CDR3 spans 13 amino acids. This sequence originates from a woman aged 40-49 years with COVID-19, enrolled during active disease. The material sequenced was peripheral blood. The chain is built from TRBV6-2 or TRBV6-3 and TRBJ2-2; D is ambiguous. This CDR3 reads CASSQTETGELFF. CDR3 nucleotide sequence: TGTGCCAGCAGCCAGACTGAGACCGGGGAGCTGTTTTTT.